The 6 T cell receptor beta chains below were found in one sample sequenced in a study of blood T cell repertoires in COVID-19. TCRdb's table, derived via immunoSEQ multiplex PCR, lists solely in-frame clones and lacks some. The sample shows 220,000 or so clones, under 90% of them seen only once. The material sequenced was peripheral blood. The receptors originated from a man in his 60s who had recovered from COVID-19.

The rearrangement joins TRBV7-2 to TRBJ1-2, with 12 nucleotides matching TRBD1. The CDR3 spans 16 residues. From germline, CDR1 is SGHTA and CDR2 FQGNSA. V trimming: 6 bases; J trimming: 6 bases; junction bases outside the gene matches: 11. The CDR3 DNA reads as TGTGCCAGCAGGCCTGCCCGGGACAGGGGGCGCGATGGCTACACCTTC. This codes for CASRPARDRGRDGYTF.

The V call is TRBV4-2, the J call TRBJ2-3; the D is unclear. The germline V gene encodes CDR1 LGHNA and CDR2 YNFKEQ. V gave up 0 bases and J gave up 2 bases, with 6 bases separating them. CDR3 length: 14 residues. The DNA of the CDR3 is TGTGCCAGCAGCCAAGAGCGGTTCACAGATACGCAGTATTTT. It translates to CASSQERFTDTQYF.

J is TRBJ2-3 and V is TRBV30, with 10 bases lining up with TRBD2. The V segment lost 4 bases and the J segment 2 bases; nucleotides outside the gene matches: 6. The CDR3 loop spans 15 amino acids. CDR1 is GTSNPN and CDR2 is SVGIG in the germline V gene (reference sequence). The CDR3 is CAWTAGGEYTDTQYF. The CDR3 DNA reads as TGTGCCTGGACAGCGGGAGGGGAGTACACAGATACGCAGTATTTT.

This chain connects TRBV19 to TRBJ2-7, with D uncertain. The V and J ends lost 5 bases and 3 bases respectively, with 20 bases between them. This CDR3 is built from 16 residues. From germline, CDR1 is LNHDA and CDR2 SQIVND (reference sequence). Here the CDR3 DNA reads TGTGCCAGTAGTCCGCGAAAGACAACCCCCGGCTACGAGCAGTACTTC. Its translation: CASSPRKTTPGYEQYF.

The CDR3 DNA reads TGTGCCAGCAGCCGCGCCCCCTTAGGGGACTCTGGAAACACCATATATTTT. Its translation is CASSRAPLGDSGNTIYF. This sequence joins TRBV3-1 (or the pseudogene TRBV3-2) and TRBJ1-3; TRBD1 might be the D (5 bases). Germline values: CDR1 LGHDT, CDR2 YNNKEL (reference sequence). The CDR3 length is 17 residues. V shed 4 bases and J shed 0 bases, with 16 bases lying between them.

The V gene is TRBV18, the J gene TRBJ1-4; the match to TRBD1 covers 12 bases. Trimming at V came to 4 bases and at J to 7 bases, leaving 4 bases not matched to a gene. This CDR3 comprises 15 residues. Germline V CDR1 and CDR2: KGHSH, LQKENI. CDR3 nucleotides: TGTGCCAGCTCACGCGGGACAGGGGGCAGTGAAAAACTGTTTTTT. Translated: CASSRGTGGSEKLFF.